The rows below give T cell receptor beta chains drawn from one sample of a study of patients and donors after allogeneic stem cell transplantation. TCRdb re-analysed the RT-PCR reads in MiXCR, keeping a single row per CDR3 protein. The data hold about 150,000 distinct CDR3 sequences, with about a third observed a single time. The material sequenced was blood, either unsorted or a sorted T cell fraction (not recorded which). All receptors come from a human donor who was either an allogeneic HSCT recipient or a stem cell or donor lymphocyte infusion donor (not recorded which). It is not recorded whose cells these are; they may come from a transplant donor. CDR3s include the opening cysteine and the closing phenylalanine or tryptophan. Each record gives: V gene, CDR3 protein.

TRBV5-1 | CASSREEGDIQYF
TRBV6-1 | CASSGMDSLNQPQHF
TRBV11-3 | CASSLVALGEQYF
TRBV29-1 | CSVYQQIPNTEAFF
TRBV7-9 | CASSLMGGTTSNQPQHF
TRBV6-6 | CASSYSGEGMNTEAFF
TRBV4-1 | CASSQEGTGTQPQHF
TRBV29-1 | CSVGLGQITYGYTF
TRBV20-1 | CSARDSGGIPLNIQYF
TRBV6-5 | CASHRALNTEAFF
TRBV11-2 | CASSELKYTQGRAKNIQYF
TRBV29-1 | CSVAGDRSAFF
TRBV12-3/TRBV12-4 | CASSPFPPGFRASDTQYF
TRBV12-3/TRBV12-4 | CASSSHHYGYTF
TRBV7-9 | CASSSDRDTSTDTQYF
TRBV6-4 | CASSDRDSADEKLFF
TRBV11-1 | CASSLGILSYNEQFF
TRBV12-3/TRBV12-4 | CASSQQTAGRGTEAFF
TRBV29-1 | CSVDSGASTDTQYF
TRBV9 | CASSVGGSSNQPQHF
TRBV24-1 | CATTGEANTEAFF
TRBV7-3 | CASSSPGQLYGYTF
TRBV27 | CASSQGAVTEAFF
TRBV12-3/TRBV12-4 | CASRLLGGNTEAFF
TRBV2 | CASSGARDRNTEAFF
TRBV13 | CASSLGTDTANYGYTF
TRBV28 | CASSQPTGSTYGYTF
TRBV4-3 | CASSHNIDGRPPETQYF
TRBV7-2 | CASSLIGPSEAFF
TRBV12-3/TRBV12-4 | CASSPGTPYSGNAIYF
TRBV18 | CASSDRGEAFF
TRBV5-5 | CASSLVTGSYNEQFF
TRBV6-5 | CASSYWGEAFF
TRBV6-2/TRBV6-3 | CASSTHSGLAGGHNEQFF
TRBV24-1 | CATGTGGLTNQPQHF
TRBV20-1 | CSAGGKLNQPQHF
TRBV20-1 | CSARDPQGKVQPQHF
TRBV5-5 | CASFLSGTPQETQYF
TRBV4-3 | CASSPTGGGNEQFF
TRBV7-9 | CASSFQDRVNGYTF
TRBV12-3/TRBV12-4 | CASSLGGDTQYF
TRBV6-1 | CASSEHDQETQYF
TRBV7-9 | CASSLGVWGNTEAFF
TRBV20-1 | CSARRGNQPQHF
TRBV29-1 | CSVEEQGYGYTF
TRBV6-2/TRBV6-3 | CASSPPRGHPSTDTQYF
TRBV12-5 | CASGNSGDTEAFF
TRBV29-1 | CSAWENTIYF
TRBV20-1 | CSARVPRTEAYEQYF
TRBV28 | CASITSLITGTGELFF
TRBV7-2 | CASSFQGGPQHF
TRBV29-1 | CSVAGAAGELFF
TRBV9 | CASSARGQGDSPLHF
TRBV28 | CASSPGPVQFF
TRBV11-2 | CASSPTGGHDAQHF
TRBV25-1 | CASRHLYNSPLHF
TRBV15 | CATSRDPGQAGNYCYTF
TRBV9 | CASSVSPRVSGELFF
TRBV10-3 | CAISDPHTGENTEAFF